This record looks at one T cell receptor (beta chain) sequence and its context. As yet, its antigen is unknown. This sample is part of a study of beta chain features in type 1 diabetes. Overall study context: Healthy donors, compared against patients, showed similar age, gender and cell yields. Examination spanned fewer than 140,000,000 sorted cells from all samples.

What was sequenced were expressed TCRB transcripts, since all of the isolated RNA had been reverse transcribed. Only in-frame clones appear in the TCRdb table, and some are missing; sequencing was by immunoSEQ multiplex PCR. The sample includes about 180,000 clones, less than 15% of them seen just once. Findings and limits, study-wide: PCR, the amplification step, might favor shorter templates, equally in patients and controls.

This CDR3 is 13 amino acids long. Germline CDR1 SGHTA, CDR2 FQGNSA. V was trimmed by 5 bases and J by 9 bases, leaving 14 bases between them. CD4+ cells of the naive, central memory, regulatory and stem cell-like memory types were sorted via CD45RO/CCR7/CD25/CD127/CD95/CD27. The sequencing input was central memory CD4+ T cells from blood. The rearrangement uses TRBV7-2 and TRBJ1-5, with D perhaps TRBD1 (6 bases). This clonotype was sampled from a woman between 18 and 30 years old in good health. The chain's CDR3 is CASSANNRAPQHF. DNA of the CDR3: TGTGCCAGCAGCGCCAATAACAGGGCGCCCCAGCATTTT.